A selection of T cell receptor beta chains follows, all from one sample in a study of blood T cell repertoires in COVID-19. The data were produced by immunoSEQ multiplex PCR, yet TCRdb's version contains in-frame clones alone and is incomplete. This sample has just over 40,000 clones; about 80% occur once, and the top ten carry less than 3.5%. The sample taken for sequencing was peripheral blood. Every receptor here comes from a woman aged 55-69 years with acute or convalescent COVID-19. CDR3s include the opening cysteine and the closing phenylalanine or tryptophan. The D gene is left open where the match is weak. Expanded clones get a size class; other rows say once, few or many, or leave the size out.

TRBD1	NA	TRBV15	TRBJ1-4	TGTGCCACCAGCAGAGATAAGGGACAGAATGAAAAACTGTTTTTT	CATSRDKGQNEKLFF
NA	few	TRBV28	TRBJ1-2	TGTGCCAGCAGAAATACAGGGAACTATGGCTACACCTTC	CASRNTGNYGYTF
NA	NA	TRBV5-6	TRBJ1-5	TGTGCCAGCAGCTTTTATAGCAATCAGCCCCAGCATTTT	CASSFYSNQPQHF
NA	once	TRBV10-3	TRBJ1-4	TGTGCCATCAGTGAGTCAGTCACAGCAACTAATGAAAAACTGTTTTTT	CAISESVTATNEKLFF
NA	NA	TRBV24-1	TRBJ2-1	TGTGCCACCAGTGATGTTTCAGGGTGGGGCTACAATGAGCAGTTCTTC	CATSDVSGWGYNEQFF
TRBD2	NA	TRBV9	TRBJ2-7	TGTGCCAGCAGCGTAGGAGGGAGGGGCTACGAGCAGTACTTC	CASSVGGRGYEQYF
TRBD2	NA	TRBV10-3	TRBJ2-3	TGTGCCATCGGCGGACTAGCGGGGGGGCCAACAGATACGCAGTATTTT	CAIGGLAGGPTDTQYF
NA	NA	TRBV7-2	TRBJ2-5	TGTGCCAGCAGTCCGGGACTCCAAGAGACCCAGTACTTC	CASSPGLQETQYF
TRBD2	NA	TRBV7-3	TRBJ2-7	TGTGCCAGCAGCCCAGGCGGGAGTAGCCACGAGCAGTACTTC	CASSPGGSSHEQYF
NA	NA	TRBV6-5	TRBJ1-3	TGTGCCGGGACTTGGAGCTCTGGAAACACCATATATTTT	CAGTWSSGNTIYF
TRBD1	once	TRBV7-2	TRBJ1-4	TGTGCCAGCAGCTTAGCGGGACAGGGGTTACCTAATGAAAAACTGTTTTTT	CASSLAGQGLPNEKLFF
TRBD2	NA	TRBV7-3	TRBJ2-5	TGTGCCAGCAGCCCAAGGGCTAGCGGGGGGGCACGGGAGACCCAGTACTTC	CASSPRASGGARETQYF
NA	NA	TRBV19	TRBJ1-6	TGTGCCAGTAGTTCAGGGGCCACCAGCTCCTATAATTCACCCCTCCACTTT	CASSSGATSSYNSPLHF